The 5 T cell receptor beta chains given below trace back to one sample, sequenced in a study of T cell responses to AZD1222 COVID-19 vaccine. Using immunoSEQ multiplex PCR, the repertoire was profiled, and TCRdb retains in-frame clones only, with some absent. The data contain around 200,000 clones, 85% to 95% of them seen just once; the ten biggest clones take up about 1.5%. The sample here was peripheral blood, taken 28 days after the second AZD1222 dose. These receptors were collected from an adult who received the AZD1222 COVID-19 vaccine.

The chain recombines TRBV11-2 with TRBJ2-1, with 7 bases matching TRBD1. Germline V gene sequence: CDR1 SGHAT, CDR2 FQNNGV. The ends lost 5 bases at V and 5 bases at J; junction bases unmatched: 6. The CDR3 sequence is 14 residues long. For the CDR3, the DNA is TGTGCCAGCAGCATGACAGGGCTCCACAATGAGCAGTTCTTC. This codes for CASSMTGLHNEQFF.

The chain carries TRBV29-1 and TRBJ2-5; D ambiguous. Trimming removed 4 bases from V and 4 bases from J, with 19 bases in between. The CDR3 is made up of 15 amino acids. CDR1 and CDR2 (germline): SQVTM, ANQGSEA. Here the CDR3 reads CSVVWFSGSRETQYF. In DNA, the CDR3 is TGCAGCGTTGTATGGTTTTCGGGTTCACGAGAGACCCAGTACTTC.

The chain has TRBV5-1 and TRBJ1-1; TRBD1 matches at 11 bases. Germline V gene sequence: CDR1 SGHRS, CDR2 YFSETQ. V shed 4 bases, J shed 10 bases, and the junction held 18 bases outside the gene matches. The CDR3 contains 17 residues. This CDR3 reads CASSLAGTGGRSSLAFF. For the CDR3, the DNA is TGCGCCAGCAGCCTCGCCGGGACAGGGGGTCGGAGCTCTCTAGCTTTCTTT.

The chain is built from TRBV28 and TRBJ1-2; D is unresolved. The germline V gene encodes CDR1 MDHEN and CDR2 SYDVKM. The CDR3 totals 13 residues. V lost 7 bases and J 10 bases, leaving 19 bases between the germline ends. The CDR3 region has the DNA TGTGCCAGCACCATTACCCTCACCCGTAACTACACCTTC. This translates into CASTITLTRNYTF.

The chain links TRBV19 to TRBJ1-1; 8 bases map to TRBD1. CDR1 and CDR2 (germline): LNHDA, SQIVND (reference sequence). CDR3 length: 11 amino acids. V was clipped by 9 bases and J by 5 bases; unmatched bases: 2. The DNA for the CDR3 is TGTGCCAGCCGGACAGGGACTGAAGCTTTCTTT. Amino acids: CASRTGTEAFF.